The rows below give T cell receptor beta chains drawn from one sample of a study of cytomegalovirus exposure and HLA in healthy donors. The assay was immunoSEQ multiplex PCR, and TCRdb's table has in-frame clones only and misses some. In the table there are about 140,000 clones, 80% to 90% of which are singletons. The sample taken for sequencing was PBMCs. All receptors come from a woman in her 30s in good health and CMV-seronegative. The CDR3 runs from the conserved cysteine through the conserved F or W. A D gene is named only where the DNA matches it firmly. The size of a clone is reported for some rows only, either as once, few or many, or as a class for expanded clones.

>TRBJ2-7|NA|NA|TRBV5-1
TGCGCCAGCAGCTGGGACGGGAGTATAGAGCAGTACTTC
CASSWDGSIEQYF
>TRBJ2-3|TRBD2|NA|TRBV29-1
TGCAGCGTGTCCAGCGGGAGTACGGATACGCAGTATTTT
CSVSSGSTDTQYF
>TRBJ1-4|NA|NA|TRBV28
TGTGCCAGCAGTTTCTTTAGCCTTAATGAAAAACTGTTTTTT
CASSFFSLNEKLFF
>TRBJ2-3|TRBD2|NA|TRBV5-6
TGTGCCAGCAGCTCTAGCGGGGGGGGATACACAGATACGCAGTATTTT
CASSSSGGGYTDTQYF
>TRBJ2-1|NA|NA|TRBV7-2
TGTGCCAGCAGCTTTGCAGGCGGGGATGAGCAGTTCTTC
CASSFAGGDEQFF
>TRBJ2-3|TRBD2|NA|TRBV7-3
TGTGCCAGCAGCTTCGTAGCGGGAGGTAGAGATACGCAGTATTTT
CASSFVAGGRDTQYF
>TRBJ1-2|NA|NA|TRBV5-4
TGTGCCAGCAGCTTGGGCAGGGAGGACTATGGCTACACCTTC
CASSLGREDYGYTF
>TRBJ2-2|TRBD2|NA|TRBV19
TGTGCCAGTAGTGTCACTAGCGGCACCGGGGAGCTGTTTTTT
CASSVTSGTGELFF
>TRBJ2-3|NA|NA|TRBV6-6
TGTGCCAGCACTAAGGGGGGGAGGGGCACAGATACGCAGTATTTT
CASTKGGRGTDTQYF
>TRBJ1-4|NA|few|TRBV28
TGTGCCAGCAGTTTAAATGAGGAAAAACTGTTTTTT
CASSLNEEKLFF
>TRBJ1-6|NA|NA|TRBV2
TGTGCCAGCAGTGAACGGTTCTATAATTCACCCCTCCACTTT
CASSERFYNSPLHF
>TRBJ2-1|TRBD2|NA|TRBV28
TGTGCCAGTTTACTAGCGGGGGGTTACAATGAGCAGTTCTTC
CASLLAGGYNEQFF
>TRBJ2-2|NA|NA|TRBV5-6
TGTGCCAGCAGCTTGTTCAGGGCCACCGGGGAGCTGTTTTTT
CASSLFRATGELFF
>TRBJ2-7|NA|once|TRBV15
TGTGCCACCAGCAAGCCAGGGGGGCCCTACGAGCAGTACTTC
CATSKPGGPYEQYF
>TRBJ1-6|NA|NA|TRBV10-3
TGTGCCATCAGTGCGCAGGGTAGGGGTTCACCCCTCCACTTT
CAISAQGRGSPLHF
>TRBJ1-2|NA|NA|TRBV19
TGTGCCAGTTGGGTCGGAGGAAATGGCCACACCTTC
CASWVGGNGHTF
>TRBJ2-7|NA|NA|TRBV7-2
TGTGCCAGCAGCTTAGCGAGAGTCTACGAGCAGTACTTC
CASSLARVYEQYF
>TRBJ2-2|NA|NA|TRBV5-1
TGCGCCAGCAGCTTGGAGGGGGGGGAGCCGAACACCGGGGAGCTGTTTTTT
CASSLEGGEPNTGELFF
>TRBJ1-1|NA|NA|TRBV28
TGTGCCAGCAGACTAAACACTGAAGCTTTCTTT
CASRLNTEAFF
>TRBJ2-5|TRBD1|NA|TRBV4-2
TGTGCCAGCAGCCATGGACAGGGTGGAGAGACCCAGTACTTC
CASSHGQGGETQYF
>TRBJ1-6|NA|NA|TRBV5-1
TGCGCCAGCAGCCCGACAGCTACCTTCTATAATTCACCCCTCCACTTT
CASSPTATFYNSPLHF
>TRBJ2-3|TRBD2|NA|TRBV7-7
TGTGCTAGCAGCTACTTACTAGCGGATTGCTCAGATACGCAGTATTTT
CASSYLLADCSDTQYF
>TRBJ2-7|TRBD1|NA|TRBV5-4
TGTGCCAGGCCAAGACAGGGACCTTTCTCCTACGAGCAGTACTTC
CARPRQGPFSYEQYF
>TRBJ2-7|TRBD2|NA|TRBV5-4
TGTGCCAGCAGCTTGATCGGAGCGGGGAGCTACGAGCAGTACTTC
CASSLIGAGSYEQYF
>TRBJ2-7|TRBD2|NA|TRBV7-2
TGTGCCAGCAGCTTTCCCGGGACTAACTACGAGCAGTACTTC
CASSFPGTNYEQYF
>TRBJ2-5|TRBD1|once|TRBV27
TGTGCCAGCAGTTTAACCCGGACAGGGGGGGAGACCCAGTACTTC
CASSLTRTGGETQYF
>TRBJ2-7|NA|once|TRBV2
TGTGCCAGCAGTGAAGGGATGGGGAGGAGCTCCTACGAGCAGTACTTC
CASSEGMGRSSYEQYF
>TRBJ1-2|NA|NA|TRBV29-1
TGCAGCTACAGGGACCTCTATGGCTACACCTTC
CSYRDLYGYTF
>TRBJ2-7|NA|NA|TRBV10-3
TGTGCCATCAAGGTGGGGCAACACGCCTACGAGCAGTACTTC
CAIKVGQHAYEQYF
>TRBJ2-5|NA|NA|TRBV7-5
TGTGCCAGAAGCTTAACCCCCCCCGTGTGGGTTGTAGGTGGTGGGGAGCAGTACTTC
CARSLTPPVWVVGGGEQYF
>TRBJ2-1|NA|NA|TRBV6-1
TGTGCCAGCAGGCGAGGTTACAATGAGCAGTTCTTC
CASRRGYNEQFF
>TRBJ1-2|NA|NA|TRBV2
TGTGCCAGCAGGATGAGAGGGGGCTATGGCTACACCTTC
CASRMRGGYGYTF
>TRBJ2-7|NA|NA|TRBV7-9
TGTGCCAGCAGCTTGGCAGGGTCCTACGAGCAGTACTTC
CASSLAGSYEQYF
>TRBJ1-1|TRBD1|NA|TRBV2
TGTGCCAGCAGTGAAGGGACAGGGCTTCTGGCCACTGAAGCTTTCTTT
CASSEGTGLLATEAFF
>TRBJ2-3|NA|NA|TRBV6-5
TGTGCCAGCAGCGGGGGTCTCGAGGGAGATACGCAGTATTTT
CASSGGLEGDTQYF
>TRBJ2-7|TRBD1|NA|TRBV5-1
TGCGCCAGCAGCCCGGACAGGGAGAACTACGAGCAGTACTTC
CASSPDRENYEQYF
>TRBJ2-5|TRBD2|NA|TRBV6-6
TGTGCCAGCAAAGGCTCTAGCGGGACGCCCCAAGAGACCCAGTACTTC
CASKGSSGTPQETQYF
>TRBJ2-7|NA|NA|TRBV5-1
TGCGCCAGCAGCTTGGAGGGGTTTCGGCTGGGCGAGCAGTACTTC
CASSLEGFRLGEQYF
>TRBJ1-1|NA|NA|TRBV15
TGTGCCACCAGCTCCGATTGGGGAGGCACTGAAGCTTTCTTT
CATSSDWGGTEAFF
>TRBJ2-1|TRBD1|NA|TRBV9
TGTGCCAGCAGCGTAGAGGGACAGGGCTATGAGCAGTTCTTC
CASSVEGQGYEQFF
>TRBJ2-7|NA|NA|TRBV5-5
TGTGCCAGCAGCTTGGGAGGATACGAGCAGTACTTC
CASSLGGYEQYF
>TRBJ1-5|NA|NA|TRBV5-1
TGCGCCAGCCCCACACGAGGGCAGAACAATCAGCCCCAGCATTTT
CASPTRGQNNQPQHF
>TRBJ2-7|TRBD1|NA|TRBV6-5
TGTGCCAGCATGAGGGACAGCTCCTACGAGCAGTACTTC
CASMRDSSYEQYF
>TRBJ1-2|TRBD1|NA|TRBV10-3
TGTGCCATCAGTGTATCAGATGGACAGGGGGAATACTATGGCTACACCTTC
CAISVSDGQGEYYGYTF
>TRBJ1-1|TRBD1|few|TRBV6-6
TGTGCCAGCAGACCTCACGCGACAGGGGAAGGCACTGAAGCTTTCTTT
CASRPHATGEGTEAFF
>TRBJ1-2|NA|NA|TRBV18
TGTGCCAGCTCCTTGGTAGACTATGGCTACACCTTC
CASSLVDYGYTF
>TRBJ2-2|TRBD2|many|TRBV7-6
TGTGCCAGCAGCCCTGCGGGGGGGATTACCGGGGAGCTGTTTTTT
CASSPAGGITGELFF
>TRBJ2-5|TRBD1|NA|TRBV5-6
TGTGCCAGCAGCCCAAACACAGGGGGCAGAGAGACCCAGTACTTC
CASSPNTGGRETQYF
>TRBJ2-1|NA|NA|TRBV19
TGTGCCAGTAGTATAGGGGCTAGCCTCTCCTACAATGAGCAGTTCTTC
CASSIGASLSYNEQFF
>TRBJ1-2|NA|NA|TRBV10-3
TGTGCCATCAGTGCGGGGGAAAACTATGGCTACACCTTC
CAISAGENYGYTF
>TRBJ2-1|NA|NA|TRBV19
TGTGCCAGTAGTATAGTGGACCTCGGGGGCTCCTACAATGAGCAGTTCTTC
CASSIVDLGGSYNEQFF
>TRBJ1-5|NA|NA|TRBV19
TGTGCCAGTAGATCCCTGGCCTCCCCCCTCTATCAGCCCCAGCATTTT
CASRSLASPLYQPQHF
>TRBJ1-2|TRBD1|NA|TRBV19
TGTGCCAGTAGTTCGCGGACAGGGTTGAGCTATGGCTACACCTTC
CASSSRTGLSYGYTF
>TRBJ2-3|NA|NA|TRBV7-9
TGTTCCAGCACCAACATCACAGATACGCAGTATTTT
CSSTNITDTQYF
>TRBJ2-7|NA|NA|TRBV7-9
TGTGCCAGCAGTCGATCGGTAGACTCGTCCGGCGAGCAGTACTTC
CASSRSVDSSGEQYF
>TRBJ1-6|TRBD1|NA|TRBV27
TGTGCCAGCAGTTTATCTGGAGGGGGCACCTATAATTCACCCCTCCACTTT
CASSLSGGGTYNSPLHF
>TRBJ1-2|NA|NA|TRBV4-1
TGCGCCAGCAGCCCATCCGCAGGGTATTATGGCTACACCTTC
CASSPSAGYYGYTF
>TRBJ1-2|TRBD1|NA|TRBV6-5
TGTGCCAGCAGCGAAAGCCGACAGGGCCGCTACTACACCTTC
CASSESRQGRYYTF
>TRBJ2-1|NA|NA|TRBV19
TGTGCCAGTAGTACCCACAGGGAACCTGCGTACAATGAGCAGTTCTTC
CASSTHREPAYNEQFF